The 2 T cell receptor beta chains in this list originate from one sample, sequenced in a study of T cell responses to AZD1222 COVID-19 vaccine. Assay: immunoSEQ multiplex PCR; the TCRdb copy retains only in-frame clones and omits some. The sample consists of 90,000 to 120,000 clones, about nine tenths of them appearing once. The sample in question was peripheral blood, obtained 28 days after the second AZD1222 dose. Every receptor here comes from an adult who received the AZD1222 COVID-19 vaccine.

The table lists this clone with a count of one. The chain uses TRBV11-2 and TRBJ1-2; TRBD1 might be the D (5 bases). CDR1 and CDR2 (germline): SGHAT, FQNNGV. Trimming shortened V by 5 bases and J by 7 bases, and 20 bases separated the two germline ends. The length of the CDR3 is 15 residues. For the CDR3, the DNA is TGTGCCAGCAGCACACCGGGACGGAAGATGGGTGGCTACACCTTC. Its translation is CASSTPGRKMGGYTF.

This chain connects TRBV30 to TRBJ1-2, with D uncertain. From germline, CDR1 is GTSNPN and CDR2 SVGIG (reference sequence). The CDR3 length is 13 residues. Trimming stripped 0 bases from V and 3 bases from J, with 8 bases between. The CDR3 here is CAWSVGSYYGYTF. DNA for the CDR3: TGTGCCTGGAGTGTTGGATCCTACTATGGCTACACCTTC.